This entry lists 26 T cell receptor beta chains sequenced from one sample in a study of blood T cell repertoires in COVID-19. The protocol was immunoSEQ multiplex PCR, while the TCRdb copy is restricted to in-frame clones and leaves out a portion. This table holds approximately 82,000 clones, roughly four fifths found once. Sequencing was performed on peripheral blood. Receptors originate from a man aged 50-59 years with active or convalescent COVID-19.

The chain is built from TRBV29-1 and TRBJ1-1, with D unresolved. Per germline, CDR1 SQVTM and CDR2 ANQGSEA. Trimming stripped 0 bases from V and 4 bases from J, with 15 bases between. This CDR3 comprises 15 residues. The chain's CDR3 is CSVEDQEGRSTEAFF. The DNA for the CDR3 is TGCAGCGTTGAAGATCAGGAGGGAAGATCCACTGAAGCTTTCTTT.

This clone was recorded only once. The gene calls are TRBV4-3 and TRBJ2-7, with 8 bases lining up with TRBD1. The germline V gene has CDR1 LGHNA and CDR2 YSLEER. The CDR3 is 14 amino acids. Losses at the gene ends were 5 bases for V and 2 bases for J; bases not matched to a gene: 5. In nucleotides, the CDR3 is TGCGCCAGCAGCATCGGACAGGGCACCTACGAGCAGTACTTC. It yields the protein CASSIGQGTYEQYF.

The chain carries TRBV5-1 and TRBJ1-6, with TRBD1 matching over 8 bases. The CDR3 totals 15 residues. V shed 4 bases and J 8 bases; nucleotides not matched to a gene: 8. Germline assignment: CDR1 SGHRS and CDR2 YFSETQ. CDR3 DNA: TGCGCCAGCAGCACCTCAGGGGGCTCGGATTCACCCCTCCACTTT. Amino acid sequence: CASSTSGGSDSPLHF. Drawing the rest from reference TRBV5-1 and TRBJ1-6, the complete variable domain is KAGVTQTPRYLIKTRGQQVTLSCSPISGHRSVSWYQQTPGQGLQFLFEYFSETQRNKGNFPGRFSGRQFSNSRSEMNVSTLELGDSALYLCASSTSGGSDSPLHFGNGTRLTVT.

The V call is TRBV24-1, the J call TRBJ1-2; maybe TRBD1 (6 bases). CDR1 and CDR2 from the germline V gene are KGHDR and SFDVKD. The ends were cut back, 4 bases at V and 7 bases at J, with 12 bases in the middle. The CDR3 extends over 13 amino acids. CDR3 in amino acids: CATSEGALSGYTF. CDR3 coding DNA: TGTGCCACCAGTGAGGGGGCTTTAAGTGGCTACACCTTC.

The J gene is TRBJ1-2, the V gene TRBV28; weak D call: TRBD1 (6 bases). Trimming left V 8 bases short and J 5 bases short, with 12 bases between. The CDR3 length is 12 residues. CDR1 and CDR2 from the germline V gene are MDHEN and SYDVKM. In nucleotides, the CDR3 is TGTGCCAGCCGGGCAGGGGAATATGGCTACACCTTC. It yields the protein CASRAGEYGYTF.

CDR3 nucleotides: TGCGCCAGCAGCTTGGACAGGAGCTCCTACGAGCAGTACTTC. This encodes CASSLDRSSYEQYF. This chain joins TRBV5-1 and TRBJ2-7; tentatively, D is TRBD1 (5 bases). Germline V gene lookup returns CDR1 SGHRS and CDR2 YFSETQ. V lost 0 bases and J lost 0, with 7 bases in between. The CDR3 extends over 14 amino acids.

The chain recombines TRBV18 with TRBJ1-1, with D perhaps matching TRBD1 (6 bases). This CDR3 region has 16 residues. The V end was cut by 3 bases, the J end by 0 bases, with 14 bases between. Per germline, CDR1 KGHSH and CDR2 LQKENI. The CDR3, as DNA: TGTGCCAGCTCACCGGGGGCAGGGCCTATGAACACTGAAGCTTTCTTT. Translation gives CASSPGAGPMNTEAFF.

The genes are TRBV28 and TRBJ2-5; 10 bases are shared with TRBD1. Germline trimming cut 6 bases from V and 6 bases from J; bases unmatched to any gene: 10. Per germline, CDR1 MDHEN and CDR2 SYDVKM. This CDR3 spans 15 amino acids. CDR3 coding DNA: TGTGCCAGCAGCTCTACCGGGACAGGGGTAAAGACCCAGTACTTC. It encodes CASSSTGTGVKTQYF. The variable domain in full, with the rest retrieved from reference TRBV28 and TRBJ2-5, is DVKVTQSSRYLVKRTGEKVFLECVQDMDHENMFWYRQDPGLGLRLIYFSYDVKMKEKGDIPEGYSVSREKKERFSLILESASTNQTSMYLCASSSTGTGVKTQYFGPGTRLLVL.

The chain recombines TRBV6-6 with TRBJ1-6; D possibly corresponds to TRBD1 (6 bases). CDR3 size: 14 residues. The V end lost 5 bases, the J end lost 6 bases, and 11 bases lay between the germline ends. Per germline, CDR1 MNHNY and CDR2 SVGAGI (reference sequence). In DNA, the CDR3 is TGTGCCAGCAGTAACAGGGCTCCTAATTCACCCCTCCACTTT. The encoded protein is CASSNRAPNSPLHF.

The rearrangement joins TRBV28 to TRBJ2-2, with D possibly being TRBD2 (5 bases). Trimming shortened V by 11 bases and J by 6 bases, and 7 bases separated the two germline ends. This CDR3 spans 10 amino acids. Germline lookup yields CDR1 MDHEN and CDR2 SYDVKM. CDR3 in amino acids: CAAGAGELFF. CDR3 nucleotide sequence: TGTGCCGCCGGGGCCGGGGAGCTGTTTTTT.

V usage is TRBV19 and J usage is TRBJ2-3; possible D gene TRBD1, 5 bases. Germline lookup yields CDR1 LNHDA and CDR2 SQIVND (reference sequence). Trimming removed 5 bases at V and 5 bases at J, with 11 bases between. This CDR3 region has 13 residues. CDR3 loop: CASSVQGRDTQYF. The CDR3 DNA follows: TGTGCCAGTAGTGTCCAGGGTAGAGATACGCAGTATTTT.

V gene TRBV21-1 combines with J gene TRBJ2-5; the table's D call, TRBD2, was not checked against the DNA. TRBV21-1 is given as a pseudogene. The CDR3 runs to 18 residues. CDR3 sequence reads: CASSKLCYWLAVQETQYF. The CDR3 nucleotides are TGTGCCAGCAGCAAATTATGCTATTGGCTAGCGGTCCAAGAGACCCAGTACTTC.

The chain has TRBV19 and TRBJ1-4; 8 positions agree with TRBD1. Germline V gives CDR1 LNHDA, CDR2 SQIVND (reference sequence). V shed 7 bases, J shed 7 bases, and the junction held 8 bases outside the gene matches. This CDR3 has 14 amino acids. CDR3 loop: CASTTTGAGEKLFF. Here the CDR3 DNA reads TGTGCCAGTACTACGACAGGGGCAGGTGAAAAACTGTTTTTT.

V gene TRBV6-5 combines with J gene TRBJ2-1, with 8 bases identical to TRBD2. This CDR3 region has 14 residues. The V gene's germline CDR1 is MNHEY and CDR2 SVGAGI. The ends lost 6 bases at V and 8 bases at J; junction bases unmatched: 9. The CDR3: CASSIQPTSDEQFF. The CDR3 DNA reads TGTGCCAGCAGCATCCAACCGACTAGCGATGAGCAGTTCTTC.

Here the CDR3 reads CASSLPGAEGYYGYTF. As DNA, the CDR3 is TGTGCCAGCAGCCTCCCCGGCGCGGAGGGATACTATGGCTACACCTTC. V gene TRBV14 combines with J gene TRBJ1-2; the D is unclear. Germline V gives CDR1 SGHDN, CDR2 FVKESK. The length of the CDR3 is 16 residues. Deletions cut 4 bases from V and 3 bases from J, with 18 bases between.

Note on this clone: The sample carries other DNA sequences with the same CDR3. The rearrangement uses TRBV3-1 (or the pseudogene TRBV3-2) and TRBJ1-6, with TRBD1 as a possible D gene (6 bases). The CDR3 extends over 14 amino acids. CDR1 and CDR2 (germline): LGHDT, YNNKEL (reference sequence). V lost 4 bases, J lost 9 bases, and 13 bases lay in between. CDR3 sequence: CASSPRQGSSPLHF. The CDR3 region has the DNA TGTGCCAGCAGCCCCCGCCAGGGGAGTTCACCCCTCCACTTT.

The chain employs TRBV3-1 (or the pseudogene TRBV3-2) and TRBJ1-1; perhaps TRBD1 as D (5 bases). This CDR3 has 16 residues. Germline CDR1 LGHDT, CDR2 YNNKEL (reference sequence). The V gene lost 1 base and the J gene lost 5 bases, with 17 bases spanning the gap. The CDR3 loop reads CASSQGVRRGETEAFF. CDR3 DNA sequence: TGTGCCAGCAGCCAAGGGGTCCGCCGGGGGGAAACTGAAGCTTTCTTT.

The chain combines TRBV19 with TRBJ2-2; TRBD2 is a possible D gene (5 bases). CDR3 length equals 14 residues. Per the germline V gene, CDR1 is LNHDA and CDR2 is SQIVND (reference sequence). V lost 7 bases, J lost 5 bases, and 14 bases lay in between. CDR3 nucleotides: TGTGCCAGTAAAGAGGGTTGGGAGACCGGGGAGCTGTTTTTT. Its protein product is CASKEGWETGELFF.

To note about this clone: This sample also contains other DNA sequences that code for the same CDR3. The chain recombines TRBV7-2 with TRBJ2-1, with D possibly TRBD2 on 5 matching bases. V lost 0 bases, J lost 0 bases, and 9 bases lay in between. Germline V gives CDR1 SGHTA, CDR2 FQGNSA. This CDR3 has 16 residues. The CDR3, as DNA: TGTGCCAGCAGCTTAGCGCTGGGGAGCTCCTACAATGAGCAGTTCTTC. Its protein product is CASSLALGSSYNEQFF.

This clone has more than one count but fewer than ten. CDR3 amino acids: CASSSQVFSNQPQHF. In nucleotides, the CDR3 is TGTGCCAGCAGTTCACAGGTATTCAGCAATCAGCCCCAGCATTTT. The V call is TRBV6-5, the J call TRBJ1-5, with D maybe TRBD1 (5 bases). Germline values: CDR1 MNHEY, CDR2 SVGAGI. CDR3 length: 15 residues. Trimming stripped 4 bases from V and 1 base from J, with 11 bases between.

The chain carries TRBV19 and TRBJ2-5, with 9 positions matching TRBD1. V dropped 5 bases and J dropped 4; count of bases not matched to a gene: 5. The CDR3 covers 14 residues. Germline V gene data show CDR1 as LNHDA and CDR2 as SQIVND (reference sequence). CDR3 loop: CASSPTGGGETQYF. CDR3 in DNA: TGTGCCAGTAGTCCGACAGGGGGGGGAGAGACCCAGTACTTC.

J is TRBJ1-5 and V is TRBV18, with no clear D. The CDR3 covers 15 residues. The germline V gene encodes CDR1 KGHSH and CDR2 LQKENI. V gave up 0 bases and J gave up 0 bases, with 6 bases separating them. CDR3 DNA sequence: TGTGCCAGCTCACCACCGGGCCTTAGCAATCAGCCCCAGCATTTT. Its translation is CASSPPGLSNQPQHF.

In its sample, this clone was seen a few times. The J gene is TRBJ1-6, the V gene TRBV28; TRBD1 might be the D (5 bases). CDR3 length: 13 residues. The germline CDR1 and CDR2 sequences are MDHEN and SYDVKM. V lost 7 bases and J 5 bases, leaving 9 bases between the germline ends. CDR3 coding DNA: TGTGCCAGCAATGGGGGGGATAATTCACCCCTCCACTTT. Translation gives CASNGGDNSPLHF.

This clone was found once. This chain links TRBV2 with TRBJ2-3; D gene unclear. Germline CDR1 reads SNHLY; CDR2 reads FYNNEI. V lost 6 bases, J lost 6 bases, and 19 bases lay in between. The CDR3 loop spans 15 amino acids. The CDR3 here is CASRLMQAPSDTQYF. The CDR3 DNA is TGTGCCAGCAGACTCATGCAAGCCCCATCGGATACGCAGTATTTT.

The chain couples TRBV3-1 (or the pseudogene TRBV3-2) to TRBJ1-5, with D possibly matching TRBD1 (6 bases). This CDR3 comprises 15 residues. In germline, CDR1 is LGHDT, CDR2 YNNKEL (reference sequence). The V end lost 1 base, the J end lost 1 base, and 8 bases lay between the germline ends. CDR3 DNA sequence: TGTGCCAGCAGCCAAGTTCAGGGGAGCAATCAGCCCCAGCATTTT. This encodes CASSQVQGSNQPQHF.

This clone was recorded a few times. The chain carries TRBV28 and TRBJ1-5; possible D gene TRBD1, 5 bases. The V and J ends lost 1 base and 10 bases respectively, with 17 bases between them. The CDR3 runs 15 residues. Germline assignment: CDR1 MDHEN and CDR2 SYDVKM. The CDR3, as DNA: TGTGCCAGCAGTTTATCGGTAGGGGAAATTGAACCCCAGCATTTT. Translated: CASSLSVGEIEPQHF.